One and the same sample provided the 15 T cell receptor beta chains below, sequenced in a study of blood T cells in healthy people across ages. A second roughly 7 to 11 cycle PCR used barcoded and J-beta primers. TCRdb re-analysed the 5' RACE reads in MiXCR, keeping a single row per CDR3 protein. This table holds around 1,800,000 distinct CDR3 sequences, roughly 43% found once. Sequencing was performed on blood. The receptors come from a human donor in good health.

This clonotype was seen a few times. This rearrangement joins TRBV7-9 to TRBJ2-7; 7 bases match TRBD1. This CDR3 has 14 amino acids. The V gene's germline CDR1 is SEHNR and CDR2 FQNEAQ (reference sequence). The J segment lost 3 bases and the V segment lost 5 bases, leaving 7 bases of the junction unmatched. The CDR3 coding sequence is TGTGCCAGCAGCGCTAACAGGGGCGACTACGAGCAGTACTTC. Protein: CASSANRGDYEQYF.

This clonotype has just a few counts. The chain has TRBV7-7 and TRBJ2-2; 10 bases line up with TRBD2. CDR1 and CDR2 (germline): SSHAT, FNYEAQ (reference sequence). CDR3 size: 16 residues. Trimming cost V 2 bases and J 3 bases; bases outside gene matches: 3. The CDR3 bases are TGTGCCAGCAGCTTATTAGCGGGGGGCCACACCGGGGAGCTGTTTTTT. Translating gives CASSLLAGGHTGELFF.

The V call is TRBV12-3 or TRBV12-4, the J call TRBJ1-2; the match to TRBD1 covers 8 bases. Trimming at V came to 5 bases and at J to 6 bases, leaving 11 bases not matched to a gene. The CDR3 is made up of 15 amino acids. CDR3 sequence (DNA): TGTGCCAGCAGTCCTTCGGACAGGGAAGGACATGGCTACACCTTC. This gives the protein CASSPSDREGHGYTF.

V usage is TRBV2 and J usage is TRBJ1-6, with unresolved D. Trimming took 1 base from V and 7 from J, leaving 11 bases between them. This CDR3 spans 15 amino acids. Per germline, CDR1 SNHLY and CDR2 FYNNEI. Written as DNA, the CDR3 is TGTGCCAGCAGTGAAGAAAAGGCAGCAAATTCACCCCTCCACTTT. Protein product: CASSEEKAANSPLHF. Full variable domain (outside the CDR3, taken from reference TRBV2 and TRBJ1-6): EPEVTQTPSHQVTQMGQEVILRCVPISNHLYFYWYRQILGQKVEFLVSFYNNEISEKSEIFDDQFSVERPDGSNFTLKIRSTKLEDSAMYFCASSEEKAANSPLHFGNGTRLTVT.

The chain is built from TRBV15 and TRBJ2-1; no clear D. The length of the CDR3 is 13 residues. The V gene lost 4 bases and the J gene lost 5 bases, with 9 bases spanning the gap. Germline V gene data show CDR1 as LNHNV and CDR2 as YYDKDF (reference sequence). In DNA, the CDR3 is TGTGCCACCAGCAAGAGCCGGGACAATGAGCAGTTCTTC. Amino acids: CATSKSRDNEQFF.

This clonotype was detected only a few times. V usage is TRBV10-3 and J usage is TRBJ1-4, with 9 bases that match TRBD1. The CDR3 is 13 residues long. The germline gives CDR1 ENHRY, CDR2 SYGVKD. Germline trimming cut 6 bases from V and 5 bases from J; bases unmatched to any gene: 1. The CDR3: CAIRTGGNEKLFF. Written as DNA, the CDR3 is TGTGCCATCAGGACAGGGGGGAATGAAAAACTGTTTTTT.

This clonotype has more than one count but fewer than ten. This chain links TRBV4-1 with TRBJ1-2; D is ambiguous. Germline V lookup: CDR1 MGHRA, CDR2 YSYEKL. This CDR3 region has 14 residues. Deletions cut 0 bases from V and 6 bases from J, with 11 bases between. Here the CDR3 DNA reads TGCGCCAGCAGCCAAGATTCGAGGGCCAATGGCTACACCTTC. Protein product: CASSQDSRANGYTF.

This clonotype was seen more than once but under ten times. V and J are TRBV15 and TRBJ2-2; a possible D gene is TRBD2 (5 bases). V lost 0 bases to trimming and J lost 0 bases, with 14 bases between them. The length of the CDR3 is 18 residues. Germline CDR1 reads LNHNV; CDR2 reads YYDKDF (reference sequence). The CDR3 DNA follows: TGTGCCACCAGCAGAGATTACGGGGTCGTCGCGAACACCGGGGAGCTGTTTTTT. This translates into CATSRDYGVVANTGELFF. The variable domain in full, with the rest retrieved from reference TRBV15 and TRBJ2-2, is DAMVIQNPRYQVTQFGKPVTLSCSQTLNHNVMYWYQQKSSQAPKLLFHYYDKDFNNEADTPDNFQSRRPNTSFCFLDIRSPGLGDTAMYLCATSRDYGVVANTGELFFGEGSRLTVL.

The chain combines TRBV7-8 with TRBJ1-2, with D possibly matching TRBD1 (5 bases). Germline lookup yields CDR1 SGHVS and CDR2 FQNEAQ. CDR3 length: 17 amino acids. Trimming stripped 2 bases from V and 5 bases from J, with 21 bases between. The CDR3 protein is CASSLQTGREAGYGYTF. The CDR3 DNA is TGTGCCAGCAGCTTACAGACGGGGCGGGAAGCGGGATATGGCTACACCTTC.

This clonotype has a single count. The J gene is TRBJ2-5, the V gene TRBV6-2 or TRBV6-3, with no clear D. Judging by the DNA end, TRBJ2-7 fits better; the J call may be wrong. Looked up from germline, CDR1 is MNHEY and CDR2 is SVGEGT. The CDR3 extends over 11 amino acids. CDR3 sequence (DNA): TGTGCCAGCAGTCATGTTCGCGAGCAGTACTTC. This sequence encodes CASSHVREQYF.

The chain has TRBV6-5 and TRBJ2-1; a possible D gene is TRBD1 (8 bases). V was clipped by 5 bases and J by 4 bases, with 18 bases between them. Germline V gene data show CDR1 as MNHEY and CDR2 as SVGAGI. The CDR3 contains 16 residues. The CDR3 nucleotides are TGTGCCAGCAGTCCCCAAACAGGGGGGGGTTACAATGAGCAGTTCTTC. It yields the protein CASSPQTGGGYNEQFF.

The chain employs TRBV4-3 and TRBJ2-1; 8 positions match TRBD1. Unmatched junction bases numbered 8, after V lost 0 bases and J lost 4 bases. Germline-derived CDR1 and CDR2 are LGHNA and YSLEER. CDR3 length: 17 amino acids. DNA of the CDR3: TGCGCCAGCAGCCAAGATCTAGGACAGGGCGTATACAATGAGCAGTTCTTC. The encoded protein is CASSQDLGQGVYNEQFF.

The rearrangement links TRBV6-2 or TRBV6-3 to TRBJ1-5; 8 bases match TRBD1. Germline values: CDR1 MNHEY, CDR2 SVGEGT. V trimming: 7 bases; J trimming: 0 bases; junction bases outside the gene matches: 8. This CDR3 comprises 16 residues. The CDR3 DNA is TGTGCCAGCACGCGGACAGGGCCGATTAGCAATCAGCCCCAGCATTTT. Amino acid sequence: CASTRTGPISNQPQHF.

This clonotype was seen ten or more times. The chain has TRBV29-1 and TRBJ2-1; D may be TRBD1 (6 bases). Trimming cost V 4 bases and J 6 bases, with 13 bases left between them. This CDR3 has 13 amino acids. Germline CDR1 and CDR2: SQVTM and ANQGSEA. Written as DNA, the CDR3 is TGCAGCGTTGCGGCAGGGGCGGGCAATGAGCAGTTCTTC. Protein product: CSVAAGAGNEQFF.

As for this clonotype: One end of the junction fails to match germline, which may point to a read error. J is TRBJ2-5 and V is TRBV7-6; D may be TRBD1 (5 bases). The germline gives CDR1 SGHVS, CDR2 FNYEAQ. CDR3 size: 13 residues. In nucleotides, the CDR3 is TGTGCCAACAGCTTTATAGGACAAGGGACCCAGTACTTC. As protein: CANSFIGQGTQYF.